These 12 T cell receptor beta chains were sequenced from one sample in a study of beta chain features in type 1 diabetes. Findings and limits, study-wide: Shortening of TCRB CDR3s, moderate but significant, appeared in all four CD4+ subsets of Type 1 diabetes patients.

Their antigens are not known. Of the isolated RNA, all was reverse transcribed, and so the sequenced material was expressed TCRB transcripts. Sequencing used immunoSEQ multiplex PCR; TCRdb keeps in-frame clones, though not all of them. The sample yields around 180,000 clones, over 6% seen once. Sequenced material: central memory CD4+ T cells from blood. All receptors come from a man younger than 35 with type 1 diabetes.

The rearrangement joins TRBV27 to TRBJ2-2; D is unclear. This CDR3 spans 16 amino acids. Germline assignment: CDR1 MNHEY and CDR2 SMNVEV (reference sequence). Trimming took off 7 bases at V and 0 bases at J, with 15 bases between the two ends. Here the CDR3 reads CASTLVKSPNTGELFF. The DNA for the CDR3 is TGTGCCAGCACCTTGGTAAAGAGCCCGAACACCGGGGAGCTGTTTTTT.

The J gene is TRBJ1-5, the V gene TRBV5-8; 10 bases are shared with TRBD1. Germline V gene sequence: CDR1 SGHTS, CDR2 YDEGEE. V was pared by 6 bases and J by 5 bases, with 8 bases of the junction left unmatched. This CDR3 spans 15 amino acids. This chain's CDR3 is CASTPGTGEDQPQHF. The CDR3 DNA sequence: TGTGCCAGCACCCCCGGGACAGGGGAGGATCAGCCCCAGCATTTT. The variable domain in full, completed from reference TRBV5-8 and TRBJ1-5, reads EAGVTQSPTHLIKTRGQQATLRCSPISGHTSVYWYQQALGLGLQFLLWYDEGEERNRGNFPPRFSGRQFPNYSSELNVNALELEDSALYLCASTPGTGEDQPQHFGDGTRLSIL.

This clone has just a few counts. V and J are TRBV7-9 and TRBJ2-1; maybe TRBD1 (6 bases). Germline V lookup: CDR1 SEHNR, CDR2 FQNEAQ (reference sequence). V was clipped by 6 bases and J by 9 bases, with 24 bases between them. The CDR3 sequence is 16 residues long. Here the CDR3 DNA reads TGTGCCAGCAGAGGGTATGCGGCAGGGGTATTGGGTGAGCAGTTCTTC. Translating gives CASRGYAAGVLGEQFF.

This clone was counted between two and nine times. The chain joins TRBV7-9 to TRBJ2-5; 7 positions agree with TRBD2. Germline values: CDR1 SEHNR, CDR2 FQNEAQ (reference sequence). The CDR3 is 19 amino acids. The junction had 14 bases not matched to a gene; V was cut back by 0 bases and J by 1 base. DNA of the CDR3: TGTGCCAGCAGCTTAGCAAAGCTAGCGGAGAAGCCTTTCCAAGAGACCCAGTACTTC. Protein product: CASSLAKLAEKPFQETQYF.

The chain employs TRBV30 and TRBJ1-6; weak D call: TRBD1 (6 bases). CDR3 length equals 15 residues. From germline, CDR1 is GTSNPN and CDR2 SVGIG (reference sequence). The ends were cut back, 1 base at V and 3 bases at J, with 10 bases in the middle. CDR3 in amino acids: CAWSAGVIYNSPLHF. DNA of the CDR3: TGTGCCTGGAGTGCAGGGGTGATCTATAATTCACCCCTCCACTTT.

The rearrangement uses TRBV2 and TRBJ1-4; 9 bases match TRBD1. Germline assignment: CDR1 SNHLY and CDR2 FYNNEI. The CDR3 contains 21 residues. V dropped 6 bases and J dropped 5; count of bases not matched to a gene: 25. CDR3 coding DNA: TGTGCCAGCAGAACCCTTATTACCGGGACAGGGACAAAGGGGACCAATGAAAAACTGTTTTTT. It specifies CASRTLITGTGTKGTNEKLFF.

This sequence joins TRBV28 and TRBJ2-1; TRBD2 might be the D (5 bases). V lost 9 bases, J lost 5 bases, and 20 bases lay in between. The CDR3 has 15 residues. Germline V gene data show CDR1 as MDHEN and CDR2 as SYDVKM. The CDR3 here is CASSKTPRGNNEQFF. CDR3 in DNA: TGTGCCAGTTCGAAGACCCCACGGGGAAACAATGAGCAGTTCTTC.

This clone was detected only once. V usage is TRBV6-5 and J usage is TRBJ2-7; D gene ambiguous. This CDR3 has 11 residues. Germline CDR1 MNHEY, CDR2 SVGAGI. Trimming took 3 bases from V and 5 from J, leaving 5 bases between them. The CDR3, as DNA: TGTGCCAGCAGTTATTATGACGAGCAGTACTTC. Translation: CASSYYDEQYF.

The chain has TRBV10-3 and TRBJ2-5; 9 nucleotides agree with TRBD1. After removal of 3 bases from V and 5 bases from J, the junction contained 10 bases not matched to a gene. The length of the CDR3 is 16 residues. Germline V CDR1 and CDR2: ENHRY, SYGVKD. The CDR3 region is CAISDSGQGRWETQYF. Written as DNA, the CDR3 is TGTGCCATCAGTGATTCGGGACAGGGTAGATGGGAGACCCAGTACTTC.

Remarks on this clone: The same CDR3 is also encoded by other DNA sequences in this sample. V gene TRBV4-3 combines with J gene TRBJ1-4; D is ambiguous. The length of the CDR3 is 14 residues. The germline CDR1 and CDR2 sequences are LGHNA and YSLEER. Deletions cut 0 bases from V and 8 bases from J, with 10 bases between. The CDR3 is CASSQERAEEKLFF. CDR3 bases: TGCGCCAGCAGCCAAGAGAGGGCGGAGGAAAAACTGTTTTTT.

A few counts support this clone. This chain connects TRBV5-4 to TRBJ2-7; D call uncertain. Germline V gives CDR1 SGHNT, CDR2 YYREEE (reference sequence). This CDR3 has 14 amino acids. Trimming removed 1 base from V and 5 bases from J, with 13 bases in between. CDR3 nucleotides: TGTGCCAGCAGCTTGAATGGCCCCCCTGACGAGCAGTACTTC. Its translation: CASSLNGPPDEQYF.

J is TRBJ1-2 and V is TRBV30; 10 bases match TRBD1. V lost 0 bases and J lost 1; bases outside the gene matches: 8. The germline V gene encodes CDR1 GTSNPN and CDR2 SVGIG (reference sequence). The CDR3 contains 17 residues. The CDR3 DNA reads TGTGCCTGGAGTGTTAACTCGGGACAGGGGATTAACTATGGCTACACCTTC. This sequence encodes CAWSVNSGQGINYGYTF.